A selection of T cell receptor beta chains follows, all from one sample in a study of identical twins. One entry per CDR3 protein results from TCRdb running MiXCR on the 5' RACE reads. This table has 500,000 to 550,000 distinct CDR3 sequences, approximately 22% appearing once. In addition, the sample was reused for a study of T cells expressing NK-cell markers.

Sequenced input: CD4+ T cells sorted from blood. These receptors all come from a woman in her late teens or twenties in good health. Each CDR3 is given with its conserved first and last residue. The order of the fields is J gene, D gene, V gene, clone size, CDR3 protein, CDR3 DNA. A D gene is named only where the DNA matches it firmly. Size values are once, few and many counts, or a class for expanded clones, and some rows have none.

>TRBJ2-1|NA|TRBV5-1|NA
CASSLVGDPSYNEQFF
TGCGCCAGCAGCTTGGTAGGGGACCCCTCCTACAATGAGCAGTTCTTC
>TRBJ1-2|NA|TRBV2|NA
CASSEDRRNYGYTF
TGTGCCAGCAGTGAAGACCGAAGAAACTATGGCTACACCTTC
>TRBJ1-1|NA|TRBV7-6|few
CASSFNWADTEAFF
TGTGCCAGCAGCTTCAACTGGGCTGACACTGAAGCTTTCTTT
>TRBJ2-1|NA|TRBV5-1|NA
CASRLTLGAYNEQFF
TGCGCCAGCAGACTGACTTTAGGGGCCTACAATGAGCAGTTCTTC
>TRBJ2-7|NA|TRBV4-3|many
CASSQGWYSPYEQYF
TGCGCCAGCAGCCAAGGGTGGTATTCTCCCTACGAGCAGTACTTC
>TRBJ1-2|NA|TRBV7-2|NA
CASSLDVRVLDYGYTF
TGTGCCAGCAGCTTAGATGTGAGGGTTCTAGACTATGGCTACACCTTC
>TRBJ1-2|TRBD1|TRBV7-2|NA
CASSLGDRGSYTF
TGTGCCAGCAGCTTAGGGGACAGGGGGTCCTACACCTTC
>TRBJ2-5|TRBD2|TRBV4-2|few
CASSPRTSWEETQYF
TGTGCCAGCAGCCCGAGGACTAGCTGGGAAGAGACCCAGTACTTC
>TRBJ1-5|NA|TRBV10-2|few
CASSHYSNQPQHF
TGCGCCAGCAGTCACTATAGCAATCAGCCCCAGCATTTT
>TRBJ1-5|NA|TRBV7-8|few
CASSLGQSFAPQHF
TGTGCCAGCAGCTTAGGGCAGTCTTTTGCCCCCCAGCATTTT
>TRBJ2-7|NA|TRBV5-1|NA
CASSFRSAGAYEQYF
TGCGCCAGCAGCTTCAGATCCGCTGGGGCCTACGAGCAGTACTTC
>TRBJ2-1|NA|TRBV29-1|NA
CSVGSWRLNEQFF
TGCAGCGTTGGGTCCTGGAGGTTGAATGAGCAGTTCTTC
>TRBJ2-1|NA|TRBV7-2|once
CASSFSIIYSEQFF
TGTGCCAGCAGCTTCTCTATTATTTATTCGGAGCAGTTCTTC
>TRBJ2-6|NA|TRBV9|few
CASSVSARGESGANVLTF
TGTGCCAGCAGCGTTTCTGCCAGGGGGGAGTCTGGGGCCAACGTCCTGACTTTC
>TRBJ2-5|NA|TRBV7-2|many
CASISGKGGKTQYF
TGTGCCAGCATCTCGGGGAAGGGGGGAAAGACCCAGTACTTC
>TRBJ2-5|TRBD2|TRBV10-3|NA
CAISEGTSGGQETQYF
TGTGCCATCAGTGAAGGGACTAGCGGGGGACAAGAGACCCAGTACTTC
>TRBJ2-1|TRBD1|TRBV11-1|many
CASSVSRDRGYFYNEQFF
TGTGCCAGCAGCGTTTCGCGGGACAGGGGTTATTTCTACAATGAGCAGTTCTTC
>TRBJ1-4|NA|TRBV6-2/TRBV6-3|once
CASSTYSRSTNEKLFF
TGTGCCAGCAGTACCTACAGCCGATCAACTAATGAAAAACTGTTTTTT
>TRBJ1-2|TRBD1|TRBV20-1|many
CSALRTGGFGYTF
TGCAGTGCGCTCCGGACAGGGGGTTTTGGCTACACCTTC
>TRBJ2-7|NA|TRBV11-2|NA
CASSLYPESYEQYF
TGTGCCAGCAGCTTATATCCAGAGTCCTACGAGCAGTACTTC
>TRBJ2-1|TRBD2|TRBV20-1|NA
CQSGVHNEQFF
TGCCAAAGCGGGGTTCACAATGAGCAGTTCTTC
>TRBJ2-3|NA|TRBV6-1|NA
CASSEALVVTQYF
TGTGCCAGCAGTGAAGCCCTAGTGGTTACGCAGTATTTT
>TRBJ2-3|NA|TRBV10-3|NA
CAISDKSTDTQYF
TGTGCCATCAGTGACAAAAGCACAGATACGCAGTATTTT
>TRBJ1-2|NA|TRBV28|few
CASSPPDLNYGYTF
TGTGCCAGCAGCCCGCCTGACCTTAACTATGGCTACACCTTC
>TRBJ1-4|NA|TRBV6-5|NA
CASSYHATNEKLFF
TGTGCCAGCAGTTACCATGCAACTAATGAAAAACTGTTTTTT
>TRBJ2-1|TRBD2|TRBV20-1|NA
CSASSLAGDNEQFF
TGCAGTGCTAGTTCCCTAGCGGGGGACAATGAGCAGTTCTTC
>TRBJ1-2|NA|TRBV6-1|NA
CASTQGRANYGYTF
TGTGCCAGCACCCAGGGGAGGGCCAACTATGGCTACACCTTC
>TRBJ2-5|NA|TRBV5-1|few
CASSLVYGPRETQYF
TGCGCCAGCAGCTTAGTATATGGTCCCCGAGAGACCCAGTACTTC
>TRBJ2-2|NA|TRBV10-3|many
CAITATPGELFF
TGTGCCATCACAGCGACCCCCGGGGAGCTGTTTTTT
>TRBJ2-1|NA|TRBV6-5|few
CASSHGQTINEQFF
TGTGCCAGCAGTCACGGACAGACGATCAATGAGCAGTTCTTC
>TRBJ1-5|TRBD1|TRBV4-2|NA
CASSPGQVNQPQHF
TGTGCCAGCAGCCCAGGACAGGTTAACCAGCCCCAGCATTTT
>TRBJ1-6|NA|TRBV4-3|many
CASSQETQGPLHF
TGCGCCAGCAGCCAAGAAACTCAGGGACCCCTCCACTTT
>TRBJ1-2|TRBD1|TRBV7-2|few
CASSPGQGRSGYTF
TGTGCCAGCAGCCCGGGACAGGGTCGAAGTGGCTACACCTTC
>TRBJ2-1|NA|TRBV10-1|few
CASSDSFTARLWNEQFF
TGCGCCAGCAGTGACAGTTTCACGGCTAGACTCTGGAATGAGCAGTTCTTC
>TRBJ1-2|NA|TRBV4-2|once
CASSQDQAQAGGRGYTF
TGTGCCAGCAGCCAAGATCAGGCCCAGGCGGGAGGTCGTGGCTACACCTTC
>TRBJ2-1|TRBD1|TRBV29-1|many
CSVGTESYNEQFF
TGCAGCGTAGGGACAGAATCCTACAATGAGCAGTTCTTC
>TRBJ2-7|TRBD2|TRBV20-1|NA
CSARDPSGPSYEQYF
TGCAGTGCTAGAGACCCTAGCGGTCCTTCCTACGAGCAGTACTTC
>TRBJ2-1|TRBD2|TRBV3-1|NA
CASRAGGRGEQFF
TGTGCCAGCCGAGCGGGGGGGCGGGGTGAGCAGTTCTTC
>TRBJ2-5|TRBD2|TRBV7-9|once
CASSIGAGGIQETQYF
TGTGCCAGCAGCATCGGAGCGGGGGGAATCCAAGAGACCCAGTACTTC
>TRBJ2-1|NA|TRBV6-5|NA
CASSSDSWNEQFF
TGTGCCAGCAGTTCCGACTCCTGGAATGAGCAGTTCTTC
>TRBJ2-7|NA|TRBV5-1|few
CASGRTTGEQYF
TGCGCCAGCGGACGCACGACGGGAGAGCAGTACTTC
>TRBJ2-7|TRBD2|TRBV28|few
CASSRGGASYEQYF
TGTGCCAGCAGTCGGGGAGGGGCCTCCTACGAGCAGTACTTC
>TRBJ2-7|TRBD1|TRBV18|few
CASSRGQVSYEQYF
TGTGCCAGCTCACGTGGACAGGTCTCCTACGAGCAGTACTTC
>TRBJ2-5|TRBD2|TRBV6-2/TRBV6-3|few
CASPSAGGQETQYF
TGTGCCAGCCCCAGCGCGGGGGGACAAGAGACCCAGTACTTC
>TRBJ2-1|TRBD2|TRBV7-2|NA
CASSFISGRRNEQFF
TGTGCCAGCAGCTTTATTAGCGGGAGGAGAAATGAGCAGTTCTTC
>TRBJ2-7|TRBD2|TRBV6-5|NA
CASSYWTSPGGEQYF
TGTGCCAGCAGTTACTGGACTAGTCCCGGGGGGGAGCAGTACTTC
>TRBJ1-1|NA|TRBV29-1|NA
CSVRLNTEAFF
TGCAGCGTTCGCCTTAACACTGAAGCTTTCTTT
>TRBJ1-2|NA|TRBV29-1|NA
CSATGGGGYTF
TGCAGCGCCACAGGTGGAGGTGGCTACACCTTC
>TRBJ2-7|NA|TRBV9|NA
CASSIHDRSYEQYF
TGTGCCAGCAGCATTCACGACAGATCCTACGAGCAGTACTTC
>TRBJ2-7|NA|TRBV25-1|NA
CASSELKNRPNYEQYF
TGTGCCAGCAGTGAATTGAAAAACCGTCCCAACTACGAGCAGTACTTC
>TRBJ2-7|NA|TRBV7-2|NA
CASSLRGGRGSEQYF
TGTGCCAGCAGCTTGAGGGGCGGCAGGGGTAGCGAGCAGTACTTC
>TRBJ2-3|NA|TRBV20-1|few
CSARSSYTTDTQYF
TGCAGTGCGAGATCTAGCTATACCACAGATACGCAGTATTTT
>TRBJ1-1|TRBD1|TRBV5-1|few
CASSNGQGSTEAFF
TGCGCCAGCAGCAACGGACAGGGTTCCACTGAAGCTTTCTTT
>TRBJ2-1|NA|TRBV20-1|NA
CSARGQPSDEQFF
TGCAGTGCTAGGGGGCAGCCATCGGATGAGCAGTTCTTC